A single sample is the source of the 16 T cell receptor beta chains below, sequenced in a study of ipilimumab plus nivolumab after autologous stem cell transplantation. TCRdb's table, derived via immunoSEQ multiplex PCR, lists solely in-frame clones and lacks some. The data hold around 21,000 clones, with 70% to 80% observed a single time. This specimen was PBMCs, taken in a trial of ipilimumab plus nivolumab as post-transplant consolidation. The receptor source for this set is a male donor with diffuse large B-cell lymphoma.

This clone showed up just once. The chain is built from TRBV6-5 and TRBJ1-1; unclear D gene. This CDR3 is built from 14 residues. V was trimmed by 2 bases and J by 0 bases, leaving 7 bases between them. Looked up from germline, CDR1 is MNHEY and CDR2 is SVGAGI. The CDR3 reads CASSYTSMNTEAFF. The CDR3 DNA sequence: TGTGCCAGCAGTTACACTTCAATGAACACTGAAGCTTTCTTT.

CDR3 sequence reads: CASRTPGGGGELFF. The CDR3 DNA follows: TGTGCCAGCAGGACCCCGGGTGGTGGCGGGGAGCTGTTTTTT. The V call is TRBV7-3, the J call TRBJ2-2; D remains ambiguous. Deletions cut 6 bases from V and 7 bases from J, with 15 bases between. The CDR3 totals 14 residues. In germline, CDR1 is SGHTA, CDR2 FQGTGA.

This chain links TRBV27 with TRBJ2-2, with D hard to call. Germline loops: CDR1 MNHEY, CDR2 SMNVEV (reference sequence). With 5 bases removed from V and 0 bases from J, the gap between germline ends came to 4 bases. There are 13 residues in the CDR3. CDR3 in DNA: TGTGCCAGCAGTAAGTCGAACACCGGGGAGCTGTTTTTT. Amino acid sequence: CASSKSNTGELFF.

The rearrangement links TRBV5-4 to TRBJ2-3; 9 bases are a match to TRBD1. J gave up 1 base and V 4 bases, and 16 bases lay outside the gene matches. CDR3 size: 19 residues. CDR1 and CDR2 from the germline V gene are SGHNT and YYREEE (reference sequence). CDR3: CASSMDRGDLWGGTDTQYF. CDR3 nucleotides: TGTGCCAGCAGCATGGACAGGGGCGACTTGTGGGGGGGCACAGATACGCAGTATTTT.

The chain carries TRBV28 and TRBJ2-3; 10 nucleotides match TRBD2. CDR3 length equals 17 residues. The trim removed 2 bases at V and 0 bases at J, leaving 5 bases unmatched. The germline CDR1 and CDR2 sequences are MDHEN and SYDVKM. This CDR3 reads CASSLASGGPSTDTQYF. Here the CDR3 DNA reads TGTGCCAGCAGTTTAGCTAGCGGGGGCCCAAGCACAGATACGCAGTATTTT.

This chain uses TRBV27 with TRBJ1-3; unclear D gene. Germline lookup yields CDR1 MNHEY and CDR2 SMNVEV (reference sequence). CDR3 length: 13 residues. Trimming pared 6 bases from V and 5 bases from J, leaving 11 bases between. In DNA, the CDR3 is TGTGCCAGCAGCGACACCGGGAGAAACACCATATATTTT. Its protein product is CASSDTGRNTIYF.

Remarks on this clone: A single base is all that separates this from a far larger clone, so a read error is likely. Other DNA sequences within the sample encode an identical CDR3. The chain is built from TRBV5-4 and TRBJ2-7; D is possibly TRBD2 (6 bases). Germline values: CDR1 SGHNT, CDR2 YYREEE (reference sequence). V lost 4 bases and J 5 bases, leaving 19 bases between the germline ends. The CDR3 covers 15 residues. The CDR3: CASSQGDRSGDEQYF. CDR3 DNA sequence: TGTGCCAGCAGCCAAGGGGACCGCTCGGGGGACGAGCAGTACTTC.

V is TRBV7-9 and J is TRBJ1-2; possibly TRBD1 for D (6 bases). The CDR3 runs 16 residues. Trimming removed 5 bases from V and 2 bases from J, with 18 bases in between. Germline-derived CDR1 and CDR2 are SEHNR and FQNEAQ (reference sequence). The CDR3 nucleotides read TGTGCCAGCAGCCCCACGGGGGGCACTTACAACTATGGCTACACCTTC. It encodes CASSPTGGTYNYGYTF.

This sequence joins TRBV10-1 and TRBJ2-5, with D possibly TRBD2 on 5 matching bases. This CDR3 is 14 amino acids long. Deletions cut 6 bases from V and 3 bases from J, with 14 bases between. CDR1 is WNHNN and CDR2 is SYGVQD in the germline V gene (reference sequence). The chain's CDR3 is CASRAPEGEETQYF. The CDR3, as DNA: TGCGCCAGCAGAGCCCCAGAGGGCGAAGAGACCCAGTACTTC.

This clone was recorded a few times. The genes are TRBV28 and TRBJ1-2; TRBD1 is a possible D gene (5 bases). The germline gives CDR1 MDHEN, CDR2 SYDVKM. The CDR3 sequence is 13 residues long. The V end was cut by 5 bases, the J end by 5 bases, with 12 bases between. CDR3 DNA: TGTGCCAGCAGTCAGTCGACAGAGTATGGCTACACCTTC. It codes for CASSQSTEYGYTF.

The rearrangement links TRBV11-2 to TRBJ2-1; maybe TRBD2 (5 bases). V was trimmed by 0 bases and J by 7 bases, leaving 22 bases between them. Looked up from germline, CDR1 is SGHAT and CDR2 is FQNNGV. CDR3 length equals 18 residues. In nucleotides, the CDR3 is TGTGCCAGCAGCTTAGAGAGGGTAGGAGTCCAGAGTTGGAATGAGCAGTTCTTC. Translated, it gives CASSLERVGVQSWNEQFF.

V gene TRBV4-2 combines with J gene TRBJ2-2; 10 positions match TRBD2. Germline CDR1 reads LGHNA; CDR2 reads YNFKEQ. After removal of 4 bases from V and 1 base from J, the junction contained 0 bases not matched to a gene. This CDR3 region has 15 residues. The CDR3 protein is CASSLAGGNTGELFF. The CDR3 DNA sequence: TGTGCCAGCAGCCTAGCGGGGGGGAACACCGGGGAGCTGTTTTTT.

The CDR3 spells CASSSTTGLPGEQYF. Written as DNA, the CDR3 is TGTGCCAGCAGCTCCACGACAGGGTTACCTGGCGAGCAGTACTTC. This sequence joins TRBV11-2 and TRBJ2-7; 7 bases align to TRBD1. Unmatched junction bases numbered 12, after V lost 4 bases and J lost 6 bases. The CDR3 length is 15 residues. Germline V gene sequence: CDR1 SGHAT, CDR2 FQNNGV.

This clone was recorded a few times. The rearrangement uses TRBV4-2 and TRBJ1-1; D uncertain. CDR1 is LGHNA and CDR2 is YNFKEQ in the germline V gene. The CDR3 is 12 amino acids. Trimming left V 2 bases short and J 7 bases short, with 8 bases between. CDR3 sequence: CASSQIQSEAFF. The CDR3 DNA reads TGTGCCAGCAGCCAAATACAGAGTGAAGCTTTCTTT.

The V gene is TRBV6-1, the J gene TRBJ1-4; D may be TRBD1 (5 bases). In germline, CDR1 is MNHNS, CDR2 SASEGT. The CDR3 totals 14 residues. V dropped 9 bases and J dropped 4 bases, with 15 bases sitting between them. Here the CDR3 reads CASFGGLSNEKLFF. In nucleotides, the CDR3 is TGTGCCAGTTTTGGGGGACTCAGTAATGAAAAACTGTTTTTT.

CDR3 protein: CASSLVSASVGYTF. CDR3 coding DNA: TGTGCCAGCAGCTTAGTGTCGGCGTCTGTCGGCTACACCTTC. The rearrangement uses TRBV7-2 and TRBJ1-2, with unresolved D. V was pared by 1 base and J by 8 bases, with 14 bases between. The length of the CDR3 is 14 residues. CDR1 and CDR2 (germline): SGHTA, FQGNSA.